This record looks at one T cell receptor (beta chain) sequence and its context. The data derive from a study of blood T cell repertoires in COVID-19. Study at large: Acute-phase and convalescent COVID-19 samples originated in the United States, Italy and Spain.

Profiling relied on immunoSEQ multiplex PCR, and the TCRdb table lists in-frame clones only, not all of them. The profile shows some 94,000 clones, 72% of them singletons. Trimming took off 4 bases at V and 7 bases at J, with 7 bases between the two ends. The length of the CDR3 is 11 residues. The germline V gene encodes CDR1 LGHNA and CDR2 YNFKEQ. The sample consisted of peripheral blood. The TCR was taken from a woman aged 55-75 years in a cohort sampled during active or convalescent COVID-19. V and J are TRBV4-2 and TRBJ1-2; D is undetermined. The CDR3: CASSLGSGYTF. CDR3 bases: TGTGCCAGCAGCCTCGGGTCTGGCTACACCTTC.